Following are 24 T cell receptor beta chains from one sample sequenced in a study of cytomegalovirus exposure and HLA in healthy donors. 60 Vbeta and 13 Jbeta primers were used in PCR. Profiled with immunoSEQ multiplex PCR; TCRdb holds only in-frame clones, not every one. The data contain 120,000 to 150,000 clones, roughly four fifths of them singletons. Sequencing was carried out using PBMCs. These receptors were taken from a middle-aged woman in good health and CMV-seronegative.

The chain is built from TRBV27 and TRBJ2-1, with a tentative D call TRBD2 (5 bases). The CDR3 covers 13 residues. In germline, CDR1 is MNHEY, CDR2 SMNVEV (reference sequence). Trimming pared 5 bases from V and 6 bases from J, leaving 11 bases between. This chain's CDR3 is CASSPTLANEQFF. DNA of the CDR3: TGTGCCAGCAGTCCGACTCTAGCCAATGAGCAGTTCTTC.

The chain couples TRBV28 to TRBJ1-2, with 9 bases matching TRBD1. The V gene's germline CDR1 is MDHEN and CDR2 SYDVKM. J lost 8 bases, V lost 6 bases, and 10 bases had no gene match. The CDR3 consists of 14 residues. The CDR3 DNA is TGTGCCAGCAGCATTGTCGGACAGGGGAGCGGCTACACCTTC. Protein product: CASSIVGQGSGYTF.

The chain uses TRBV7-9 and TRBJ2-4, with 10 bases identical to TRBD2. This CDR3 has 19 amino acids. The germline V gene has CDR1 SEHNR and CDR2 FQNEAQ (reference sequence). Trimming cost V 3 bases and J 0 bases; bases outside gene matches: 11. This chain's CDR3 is CASSFPAGGTLLAKNIQYF. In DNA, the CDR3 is TGTGCCAGCAGCTTTCCAGCGGGAGGGACTCTCTTAGCCAAAAACATTCAGTACTTC.

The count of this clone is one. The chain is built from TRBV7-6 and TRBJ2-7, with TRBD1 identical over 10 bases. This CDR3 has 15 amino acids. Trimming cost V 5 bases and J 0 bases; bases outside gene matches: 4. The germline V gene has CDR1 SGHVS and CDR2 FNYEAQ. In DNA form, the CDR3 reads TGTGCCAGCAGCGGGGGACAGGGGTCCTCCTACGAGCAGTACTTC. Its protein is CASSGGQGSSYEQYF.

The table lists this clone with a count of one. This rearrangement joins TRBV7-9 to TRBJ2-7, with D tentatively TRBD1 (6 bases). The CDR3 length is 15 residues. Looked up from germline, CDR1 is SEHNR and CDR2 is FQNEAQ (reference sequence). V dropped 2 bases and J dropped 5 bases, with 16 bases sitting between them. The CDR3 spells CASSLQGIASHEQYF. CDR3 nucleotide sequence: TGTGCCAGCAGCTTACAGGGGATCGCTTCCCACGAGCAGTACTTC.

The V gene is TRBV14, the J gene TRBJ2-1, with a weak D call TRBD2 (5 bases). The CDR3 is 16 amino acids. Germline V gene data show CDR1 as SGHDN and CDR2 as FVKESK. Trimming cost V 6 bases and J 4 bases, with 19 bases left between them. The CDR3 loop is CASSPLATPFYNEQFF. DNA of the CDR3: TGTGCCAGCAGTCCCCTAGCTACCCCCTTTTACAATGAGCAGTTCTTC.

CDR3 protein: CSVEERRFTAGGITDTQYF. The CDR3 nucleotides are TGCAGCGTTGAAGAACGTAGGTTTACAGCGGGAGGGATCACAGATACGCAGTATTTT. The gene calls are TRBV29-1 and TRBJ2-3, with 10 bases matching TRBD2. The CDR3 contains 19 residues. With 0 bases clipped from V and 2 bases from J, the junction kept 14 bases outside the gene matches. The germline CDR1 and CDR2 sequences are SQVTM and ANQGSEA.

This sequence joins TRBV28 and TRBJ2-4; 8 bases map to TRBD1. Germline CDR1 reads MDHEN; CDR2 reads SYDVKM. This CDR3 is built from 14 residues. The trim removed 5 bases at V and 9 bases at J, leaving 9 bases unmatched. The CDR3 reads CASSQGALSGIQYF. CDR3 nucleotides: TGTGCCAGCAGTCAGGGGGCCCTATCAGGCATTCAGTACTTC.

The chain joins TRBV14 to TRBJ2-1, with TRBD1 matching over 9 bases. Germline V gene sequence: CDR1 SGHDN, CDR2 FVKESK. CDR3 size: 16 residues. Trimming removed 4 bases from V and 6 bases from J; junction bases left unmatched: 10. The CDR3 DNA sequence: TGTGCCAGCAGCCCTACATTACAGGGGGCCGGCAATGAGCAGTTCTTC. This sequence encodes CASSPTLQGAGNEQFF.

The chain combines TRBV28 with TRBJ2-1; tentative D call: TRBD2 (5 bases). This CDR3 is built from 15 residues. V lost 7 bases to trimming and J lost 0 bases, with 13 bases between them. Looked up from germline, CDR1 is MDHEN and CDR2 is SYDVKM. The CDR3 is CASNFLGSSYNEQFF. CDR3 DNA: TGTGCCAGCAATTTTTTGGGGAGCTCCTACAATGAGCAGTTCTTC.

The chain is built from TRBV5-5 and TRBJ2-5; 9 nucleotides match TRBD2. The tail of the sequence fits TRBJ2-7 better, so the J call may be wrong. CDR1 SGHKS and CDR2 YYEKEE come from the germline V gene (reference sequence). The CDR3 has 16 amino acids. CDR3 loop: CASSRWGGRGSYEQYF. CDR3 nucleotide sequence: TGTGCCAGCAGCCGTTGGGGCGGGAGGGGCTCCTACGAGCAGTACTTC.

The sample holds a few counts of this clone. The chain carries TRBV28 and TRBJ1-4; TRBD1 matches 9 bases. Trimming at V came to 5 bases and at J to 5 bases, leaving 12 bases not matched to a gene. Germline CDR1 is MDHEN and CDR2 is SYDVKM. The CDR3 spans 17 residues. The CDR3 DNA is TGTGCCAGCAGTACGTCCCGGGACAGGGCCTCCAATGAAAAACTGTTTTTT. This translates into CASSTSRDRASNEKLFF.

As DNA, the CDR3 is TGTGCCAGCAGTTTACAGGGGTATACCACTGAAGCTTTCTTT. Translating gives CASSLQGYTTEAFF. The V call is TRBV28, the J call TRBJ1-1, with a possible D match to TRBD1 (6 bases). CDR1 and CDR2 (germline): MDHEN, SYDVKM. This CDR3 contains 14 residues. Trimming left V 2 bases short and J 4 bases short, with 11 bases between.

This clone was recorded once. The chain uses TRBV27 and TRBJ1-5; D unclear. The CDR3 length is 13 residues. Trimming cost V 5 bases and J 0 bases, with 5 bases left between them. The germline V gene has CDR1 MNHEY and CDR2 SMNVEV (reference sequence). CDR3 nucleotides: TGTGCCAGCAGTCCCTCTAGCAATCAGCCCCAGCATTTT. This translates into CASSPSSNQPQHF.

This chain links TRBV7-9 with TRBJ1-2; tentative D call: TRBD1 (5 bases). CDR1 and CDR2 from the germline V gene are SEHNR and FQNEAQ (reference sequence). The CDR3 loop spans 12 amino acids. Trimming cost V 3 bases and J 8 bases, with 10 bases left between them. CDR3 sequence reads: CASSLQGHGYTF. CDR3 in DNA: TGTGCCAGCAGCTTGCAGGGCCACGGCTACACCTTC.

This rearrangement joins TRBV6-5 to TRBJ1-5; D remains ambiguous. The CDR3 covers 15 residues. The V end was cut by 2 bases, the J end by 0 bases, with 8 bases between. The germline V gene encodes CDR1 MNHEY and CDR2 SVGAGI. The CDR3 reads CASSYTVYSNQPQHF. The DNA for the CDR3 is TGTGCCAGCAGTTACACTGTCTATAGCAATCAGCCCCAGCATTTT.

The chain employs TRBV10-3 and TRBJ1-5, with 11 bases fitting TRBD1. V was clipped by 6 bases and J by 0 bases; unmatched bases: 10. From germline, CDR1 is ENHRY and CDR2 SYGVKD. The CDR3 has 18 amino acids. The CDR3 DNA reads TGTGCCATCAGCCGGGACAGGGGGGACCTTTTTAGCAATCAGCCCCAGCATTTT. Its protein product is CAISRDRGDLFSNQPQHF.

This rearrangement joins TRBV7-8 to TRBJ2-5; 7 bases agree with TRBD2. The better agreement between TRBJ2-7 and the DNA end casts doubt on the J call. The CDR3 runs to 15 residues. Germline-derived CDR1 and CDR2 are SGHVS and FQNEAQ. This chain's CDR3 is CASSYGGRAEAEQYF. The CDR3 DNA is TGTGCCAGCAGCTACGGGGGGAGGGCCGAGGCCGAGCAGTACTTC.

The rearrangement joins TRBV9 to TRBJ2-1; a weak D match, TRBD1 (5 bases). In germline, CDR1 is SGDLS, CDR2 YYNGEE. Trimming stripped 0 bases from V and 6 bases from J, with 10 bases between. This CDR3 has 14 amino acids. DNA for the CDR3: TGTGCCAGCAGCGTAGGGGGCGAATCCAATGAGCAGTTCTTC. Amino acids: CASSVGGESNEQFF. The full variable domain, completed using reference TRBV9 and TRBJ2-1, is DSGVTQTPKHLITATGQRVTLRCSPRSGDLSVYWYQQSLDQGLQFLIQYYNGEERAKGNILERFSAQQFPDLHSELNLSSLELGDSALYFCASSVGGESNEQFFGPGTRLTVL.

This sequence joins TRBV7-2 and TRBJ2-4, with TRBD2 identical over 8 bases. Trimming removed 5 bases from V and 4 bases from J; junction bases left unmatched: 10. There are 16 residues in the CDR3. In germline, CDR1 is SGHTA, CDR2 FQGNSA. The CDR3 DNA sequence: TGTGCCAGCAGCCTTATAGCGGGACCAACAAAAAACATTCAGTACTTC. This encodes CASSLIAGPTKNIQYF.

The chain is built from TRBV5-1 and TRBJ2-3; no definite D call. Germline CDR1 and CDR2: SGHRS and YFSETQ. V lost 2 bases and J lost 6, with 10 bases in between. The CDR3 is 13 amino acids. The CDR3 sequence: CASSFVGPDTQYF. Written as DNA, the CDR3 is TGCGCCAGCAGCTTTGTTGGGCCTGATACGCAGTATTTT. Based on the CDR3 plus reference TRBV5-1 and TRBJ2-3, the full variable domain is KAGVTQTPRYLIKTRGQQVTLSCSPISGHRSVSWYQQTPGQGLQFLFEYFSETQRNKGNFPGRFSGRQFSNSRSEMNVSTLELGDSALYLCASSFVGPDTQYFGPGTRLTVL.

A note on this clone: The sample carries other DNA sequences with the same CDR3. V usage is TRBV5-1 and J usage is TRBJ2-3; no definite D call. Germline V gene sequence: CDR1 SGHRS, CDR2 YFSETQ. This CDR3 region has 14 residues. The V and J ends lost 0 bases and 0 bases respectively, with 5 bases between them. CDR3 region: CASSLAPSTDTQYF. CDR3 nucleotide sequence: TGCGCCAGCAGCTTGGCCCCTAGCACAGATACGCAGTATTTT.

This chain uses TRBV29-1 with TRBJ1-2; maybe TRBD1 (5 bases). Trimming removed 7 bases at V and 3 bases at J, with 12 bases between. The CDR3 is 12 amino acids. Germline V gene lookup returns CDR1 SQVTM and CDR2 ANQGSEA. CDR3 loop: CSASGVYYGYTF. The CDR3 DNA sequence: TGCAGCGCCTCGGGGGTATACTATGGCTACACCTTC. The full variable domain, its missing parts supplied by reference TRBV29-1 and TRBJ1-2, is SAVISQKPSRDICQRGTSLTIQCQVDSQVTMMFWYRQQPGQSLTLIATANQGSEATYESGFVIDKFPISRPNLTFSTLTVSNMSPEDSSIYLCSASGVYYGYTFGSGTRLTVV.

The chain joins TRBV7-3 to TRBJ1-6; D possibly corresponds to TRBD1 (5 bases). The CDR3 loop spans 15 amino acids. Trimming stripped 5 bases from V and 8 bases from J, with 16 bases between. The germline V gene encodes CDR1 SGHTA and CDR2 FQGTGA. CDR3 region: CASSPKAGIDSPLHF. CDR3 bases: TGTGCCAGCAGCCCCAAGGCAGGGATAGATTCACCCCTCCACTTT. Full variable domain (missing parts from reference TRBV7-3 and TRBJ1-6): GAGVSQTPSNKVTEKGKYVELRCDPISGHTALYWYRQSLGQGPEFLIYFQGTGAADDSGLPNDRFFAVRPEGSVSTLKIQRTERGDSAVYLCASSPKAGIDSPLHFGNGTRLTVT.